Listed here are 12 T cell receptor beta chains from one sample, sequenced in a study. TCRdb passed the 5' RACE reads through MiXCR, listing each CDR3 protein once. The sample lists 50,000 to 80,000 distinct CDR3 sequences; 20% to 25% were seen once. The specimen sequenced was memory CD4+ T cells sorted from a lymph node. The subset was: memory CD4+ T cells, CD4+CD45RO+CD25-. The receptors shown here come from a female donor with breast cancer.

This clonotype is a singleton in its sample. V usage is TRBV20-1 and J usage is TRBJ2-3; no reliable D call. CDR3 length equals 15 residues. Germline assignment: CDR1 DFQATT and CDR2 SNEGSKA (reference sequence). Trimming pared 3 bases from V and 0 bases from J, leaving 13 bases between. As DNA, the CDR3 is TGCAGTGCTAGCCTCACCGGCTTGAGCACAGATACGCAGTATTTT. It is translated as CSASLTGLSTDTQYF.

The chain uses TRBV5-5 and TRBJ2-3, with TRBD2 as a possible D gene (6 bases). Germline loops: CDR1 SGHKS, CDR2 YYEKEE (reference sequence). Trimming left V 1 base short and J 5 bases short, with 11 bases between. This CDR3 comprises 14 residues. CDR3 region: CASSLLVGGDTQYF. In nucleotides, the CDR3 is TGTGCCAGCAGCTTGCTAGTGGGAGGAGATACGCAGTATTTT.

This chain links TRBV5-1 with TRBJ2-7; D call uncertain. Per germline, CDR1 SGHRS and CDR2 YFSETQ. This CDR3 comprises 12 residues. V lost 4 bases and J 6 bases, leaving 11 bases between the germline ends. The CDR3 spells CASSNPPGEQYF. Written as DNA, the CDR3 is TGCGCCAGCAGCAACCCCCCGGGCGAGCAGTACTTC.

This clonotype has ten or more counts. In DNA form, the CDR3 reads TGCGCCAGCGGGAGCGGTAATAATTCACCCCTCCACTTT. It encodes CASGSGNNSPLHF. The rearrangement joins TRBV4-3 to TRBJ1-6; D is unresolved. The CDR3 is 13 amino acids. The germline gives CDR1 LGHNA, CDR2 YSLEER. V was clipped by 8 bases and J by 5 bases, with 10 bases between them.

This clonotype has a count of ten or more. V gene TRBV6-1 combines with J gene TRBJ2-5; a weak D match, TRBD1 (7 bases). The germline V gene encodes CDR1 MNHNS and CDR2 SASEGT. Trimming shortened V by 8 bases and J by 5 bases, and 15 bases separated the two germline ends. The CDR3 is 13 amino acids. CDR3 loop: CASSVTGRETQYF. CDR3 nucleotides: TGTGCCAGCTCCGTGACAGGGAGGGAGACCCAGTACTTC.

This clonotype was counted a few times. The chain uses TRBV2 and TRBJ2-1; 8 nucleotides align to TRBD1. CDR3 length: 14 residues. Germline values: CDR1 SNHLY, CDR2 FYNNEI. V lost 5 bases and J lost 8; bases outside the gene matches: 8. DNA of the CDR3: TGTGCCAGCAGTCCCGACAGGGGCTCGGATGAGCAGTTCTTC. Encoded protein: CASSPDRGSDEQFF.

The chain joins TRBV5-1 to TRBJ2-5, with D possibly TRBD2 on 6 matching bases. The CDR3 is made up of 15 amino acids. V lost 0 bases and J lost 1, with 10 bases in between. Germline CDR1 is SGHRS and CDR2 is YFSETQ. DNA of the CDR3: TGCGCCAGCAGCTTGGGGGCGGGACCCCAAGAGACCCAGTACTTC. It codes for CASSLGAGPQETQYF.

The genes are TRBV5-4 and TRBJ2-2; D may be TRBD1 (6 bases). Trimming took off 4 bases at V and 3 bases at J, with 16 bases between the two ends. The CDR3 totals 16 residues. Germline V gives CDR1 SGHNT, CDR2 YYREEE (reference sequence). This chain's CDR3 is CASSQKEQGDTGELFF. For the CDR3, the DNA is TGTGCCAGCAGCCAAAAGGAACAGGGCGACACCGGGGAGCTGTTTTTT.

Comment on this clonotype: Being one base from a much bigger clone, this may be a read error. The genes are TRBV10-3 and TRBJ2-3; the match to TRBD2 covers 7 bases. The germline CDR1 and CDR2 sequences are ENHRY and SYGVKD. This CDR3 is 15 amino acids long. In DNA form, the CDR3 reads TGTGTCATCAGTGATTCTAGCGGAACCACAGATACGCAGTATTTT. Translating gives CVISDSSGTTDTQYF.

The chain couples TRBV5-1 to TRBJ2-6, with D possibly matching TRBD1 (5 bases). This CDR3 region has 15 residues. Germline CDR1 is SGHRS and CDR2 is YFSETQ. Trimming cost V 6 bases and J 2 bases, with 12 bases left between them. The CDR3 loop reads CASNIGATGANVLTF. The DNA of the CDR3 is TGCGCCAGCAACATAGGGGCTACTGGGGCCAACGTCCTGACTTTC.

This clonotype came up a few times. V gene TRBV2 combines with J gene TRBJ2-3; TRBD2 agrees at 7 bases. V shed 8 bases, J shed 2 bases, and the junction held 4 bases outside the gene matches. The CDR3 runs 13 residues. In germline, CDR1 is SNHLY, CDR2 FYNNEI. The CDR3 loop reads CASRDYYTDTQYF. CDR3 nucleotide sequence: TGTGCCAGCCGGGACTACTACACAGATACGCAGTATTTT.

This clonotype was seen repeatedly, ten times or more. The gene calls are TRBV4-2 and TRBJ2-2; D unclear. With 0 bases removed from V and 7 bases from J, the gap between germline ends came to 9 bases. CDR3 length equals 14 residues. Germline V gives CDR1 LGHNA, CDR2 YNFKEQ. The CDR3 DNA follows: TGTGCCAGCAGCCAAGATACGGGTGTCGGGGAGCTGTTTTTT. It translates to CASSQDTGVGELFF.